The 2 T cell receptor beta chains given below trace back to one sample, sequenced in a study of CD4 T cells in relation to SARS-CoV-2 and coronaviruses. Measured with immunoSEQ multiplex PCR; TCRdb has only the in-frame clones, and not every one. The table lists 65,000 or so clones, less than 95% of them singletons. Unexposed donor CD4+ T cells date from about 2011-2018, before the COVID-19 pandemic. Sequenced: naive CD4+ T cells from PBMCs. The subset here: naive CD4+ T cells isolated by negative enrichment. The origin of the receptors is a human donor in good health.

V gene TRBV28 combines with J gene TRBJ1-5, with a tentative D call TRBD1 (5 bases). The CDR3 consists of 15 residues. Trimming took off 6 bases at V and 5 bases at J, with 17 bases between the two ends. Germline V gene sequence: CDR1 MDHEN, CDR2 SYDVKM. CDR3 amino acids: CASSLWDEADQPQHF. The CDR3 bases are TGTGCCAGCAGCCTCTGGGACGAGGCGGATCAGCCCCAGCATTTT.

V and J are TRBV18 and TRBJ2-3; 7 bases match TRBD1. The V gene's germline CDR1 is KGHSH and CDR2 LQKENI. The CDR3 sequence is 16 residues long. V gave up 3 bases and J gave up 2 bases; unmatched junction bases: 8. The CDR3 spells CASSPYRDRNTDTQYF. DNA of the CDR3: TGTGCCAGCTCACCTTACCGGGACAGAAACACAGATACGCAGTATTTT.